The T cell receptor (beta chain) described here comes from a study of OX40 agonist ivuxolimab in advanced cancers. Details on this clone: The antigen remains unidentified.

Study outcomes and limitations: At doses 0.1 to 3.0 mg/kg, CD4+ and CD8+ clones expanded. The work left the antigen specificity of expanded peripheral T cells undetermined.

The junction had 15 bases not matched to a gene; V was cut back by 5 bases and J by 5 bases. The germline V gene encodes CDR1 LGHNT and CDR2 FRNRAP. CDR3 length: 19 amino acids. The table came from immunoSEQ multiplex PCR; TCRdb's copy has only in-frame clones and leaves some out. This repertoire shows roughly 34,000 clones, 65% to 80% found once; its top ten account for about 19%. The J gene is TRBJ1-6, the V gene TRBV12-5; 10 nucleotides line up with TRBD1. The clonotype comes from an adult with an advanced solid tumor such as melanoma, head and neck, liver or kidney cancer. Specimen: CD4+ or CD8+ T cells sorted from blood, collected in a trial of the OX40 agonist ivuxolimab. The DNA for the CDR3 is TGTGCTAGTGGTCAATATCCGGGACAGGGGACCCCTAATAATTCACCCCTCCACTTT. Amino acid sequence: CASGQYPGQGTPNNSPLHF.